This note documents a single T cell receptor beta chain sequence. No antigen is known for it. This specimen belongs to a study of blood T cells in healthy people across ages. Study-level points and caveats: Naive T cell percentage by flow cytometry tracked strongly with beta diversity. PBMCs that were unsorted prevented a conclusive naive versus antigen-experienced comparison.

Each sample used at least 7 million PBMCs. With a J-beta primer mix and a sample-barcoded 5' primer, a second PCR ran 7 to 11 cycles. TCRdb ran MiXCR on the 5' RACE reads and lists one entry per CDR3 protein. Of 1.5 million to 2 million distinct CDR3 sequences listed, roughly 49% are singletons. Germline lookup yields CDR1 KGHSH and CDR2 LQKENI. The trim removed 0 bases at V and 5 bases at J, leaving 3 bases unmatched. The CDR3 has 16 amino acids. Sample: blood. The chain couples TRBV18 to TRBJ1-6; 8 bases are a match to TRBD1. This clonotype originated in a woman in her thirties or forties in good health. The CDR3 DNA follows: TGTGCCAGCTCACCACCCTCGACAGGGGATAATTCACCCCTCCACTTT. Amino acids: CASSPPSTGDNSPLHF.